Listed below are T cell receptor beta chains from one sample, sequenced in a study of early T cells in non-severe SARS-CoV-2 infection. From the 5' RACE reads, TCRdb called clonotypes with MiXCR, one entry per CDR3 protein. The sample has tens of thousands of distinct CDR3 sequences, about 6.2% seen once; the top ten hold 5.9%. The specimen was whole blood. Receptor source: an adult who was a healthcare worker with PCR-confirmed SARS-CoV-2 infection or an uninfected control (not recorded which). Each CDR3 is given with its conserved first and last residue. The D gene is left open where the match is weak. Size values are once, few and many counts, or a class for expanded clones, and some rows have none.

D gene,V gene,J gene,clone size,CDR3 DNA,CDR3 protein
.,TRBV7-9,TRBJ2-2,many,TGTGCCAGCAGCACGACAGGGAACACCGGGGAGCTGTTTTTT,CASSTTGNTGELFF
.,TRBV12-3/TRBV12-4,TRBJ2-7,.,TGTGCCAGCAGTTTATCGGGCGGGCCATCCTACGAGCAGTACTTC,CASSLSGGPSYEQYF
TRBD1,TRBV2,TRBJ2-2,many,TGTGCCAGCAGCCCGCGGACAGGGCCAAACACCGGGGAGCTGTTTTTT,CASSPRTGPNTGELFF
TRBD1,TRBV12-3/TRBV12-4,TRBJ2-2,.,TGTGCCAGCAGAAGGACAGGGCGGGCCGGGGAGCTGTTTTTT,CASRRTGRAGELFF
.,TRBV27,TRBJ2-7,many,TGTGCCAGCAGTAGCAAATGGGTGGGTCTCTCCTACGAGCAGTACTTC,CASSSKWVGLSYEQYF
TRBD2,TRBV4-1,TRBJ2-1,many,TGCGCCAGCAGCCCATCCGGGACTAGCGCCGCTGAGCAGTTCTTC,CASSPSGTSAAEQFF
.,TRBV3-1,TRBJ2-1,few,TGTGCCAGCAGCCTCCAAGGACTACCGTACAATGAGCAGTTCTTC,CASSLQGLPYNEQFF
.,TRBV10-3,TRBJ1-5,many,TGTGCCATCAGAGAGGAGGGCCAGCCCCAGCATTTT,CAIREEGQPQHF
TRBD1,TRBV25-1,TRBJ2-1,many,TGTGCCAGCAGTGGCCGGGACAGCCTCTACAATGAGCAGTTCTTC,CASSGRDSLYNEQFF
.,TRBV6-2/TRBV6-3,TRBJ2-1,many,TGTGCCAGCAGCCCCGACTCCTACAATGAGCAGTTCTTC,CASSPDSYNEQFF
.,TRBV5-1,TRBJ2-7,few,TGCGCCAGCAGCTTGGGAGGGTTCTCCTACGAGCAGTACTTC,CASSLGGFSYEQYF
.,TRBV7-6,TRBJ2-3,many,TGTGCCAGCAGCTTAGGGGTGGGGCCGGTCACAGATACGCAGTATTTT,CASSLGVGPVTDTQYF
.,TRBV7-9,TRBJ2-6,many,TGTGCCAGCAGCCGTCGTTATTTTTCTGGGGCCAACGTCCTGACTTTC,CASSRRYFSGANVLTF
.,TRBV9,TRBJ1-1,.,TGTGCCAGCAGCCCCCTTCCCCGGAACACTGAAGCTTTCTTT,CASSPLPRNTEAFF
.,TRBV6-1,TRBJ1-2,.,TGTGCCAGCAGTGAAGCCTCGACAGGTCGTGTCTACACCTTC,CASSEASTGRVYTF
TRBD1,TRBV20-1,TRBJ1-2,many,TGCAGTGCTCAGAGAGGGGGCGGCTACACCTTC,CSAQRGGGYTF
.,TRBV18,TRBJ1-1,many,TGTGCCAGCTCACCGTCTACCGGGTCTCTCCCTGAAGCTTTCTTT,CASSPSTGSLPEAFF
.,TRBV7-9,TRBJ1-4,.,TGTGCCAGCAGCTTAGGCGGACAGCTTAATGAAAAACTGTTTTTT,CASSLGGQLNEKLFF
.,TRBV28,TRBJ2-7,many,TGTGCCAGCAGCCTGGGACTGTTCTACGAGCAGTACTTC,CASSLGLFYEQYF
.,TRBV6-1,TRBJ2-4,few,TGTGCCAGCAGGAGGACAGAGGGGAACATTCAGTACTTC,CASRRTEGNIQYF
.,TRBV6-5,TRBJ2-1,many,TGTGCCAGCAGTCGCGGCAGGGGCTCCTACAATGAGCAGTTCTTC,CASSRGRGSYNEQFF
TRBD2,TRBV7-2,TRBJ2-2,.,TGTGCCAGCAGCTTCTGGGGAGGGGACACCGGGGAGCTGTTTTTT,CASSFWGGDTGELFF
TRBD1,TRBV6-6,TRBJ2-3,few,TGTGCCAGCAGTTACGGGACAGGGGTAACAGATACGCAGTATTTT,CASSYGTGVTDTQYF
.,TRBV5-1,TRBJ1-4,many,TGCGCCAGCAGCTTGGGACTAAGGGAAAAACTGTTTTTT,CASSLGLREKLFF
TRBD1,TRBV28,TRBJ2-2,.,TGTGCCAGCAGTTTTCTCCCGGGACAGCGTCTAGCAGGGGAGCTGTTTTTT,CASSFLPGQRLAGELFF
.,TRBV6-2/TRBV6-3,TRBJ2-3,many,TGTGCCAGCAGGGAGGGGAGCACAGATACGCAGTATTTT,CASREGSTDTQYF
.,TRBV20-1,TRBJ2-7,.,TGCAGTGCTAGCCCAGGGCCCTCCTACGAGCAGTACTTC,CSASPGPSYEQYF
TRBD1,TRBV18,TRBJ2-3,few,TGTGCCAGCTCCGTGGACAGGGGGCAAGGAGATACGCAGTATTTT,CASSVDRGQGDTQYF
TRBD2,TRBV11-2,TRBJ2-7,many,TGTGCCAGCAGCTTATTGACTAGCGGAATAGTTATTGAGCAGTACTTC,CASSLLTSGIVIEQYF
.,TRBV20-1,TRBJ2-3,many,TGCAGTGCTAGAAGCGGGCCATCGGATACGCAGTATTTT,CSARSGPSDTQYF
.,TRBV9,TRBJ2-7,.,TGTGCCAGCAGCCCGGGACATACCTACGAGCAGTACTTC,CASSPGHTYEQYF
.,TRBV18,TRBJ1-2,many,TGTGCCAGCTCACCACGAGAAAACCGGGAACTCTTCGGTGGCTACACCTTC,CASSPRENRELFGGYTF
.,TRBV6-5,TRBJ2-5,.,TGTGCCAGCAGAGAGATAGCGGCTATGACCCAGTACTTC,CASREIAAMTQYF
.,TRBV25-1,TRBJ2-1,.,TGTGCCAGCAGTCTGACCCTAAGCTCCTACAATGAGCAGTTCTTC,CASSLTLSSYNEQFF
TRBD2,TRBV12-3/TRBV12-4,TRBJ2-1,few,TGTGCCAGCAGTTTTTGGGAGCGGGAGGGCCCGGGGAATGAGCAGTTCTTC,CASSFWEREGPGNEQFF
.,TRBV11-2,TRBJ2-7,many,TGTGCCAGCAGCTTAGCGTCGTCCTACGAGCAGTACTTC,CASSLASSYEQYF
TRBD2,TRBV6-6,TRBJ2-5,.,TGTGCCAGCAGTCTAGCGGGAGCGGGGCAAGAGACCCAGTACTTC,CASSLAGAGQETQYF
.,TRBV20-1,TRBJ2-1,few,TGCAGTGCTCTGGACGGGATGGGCCCCACCGAGCAGTTCTTC,CSALDGMGPTEQFF
.,TRBV20-1,TRBJ2-3,many,TGCAGTGCTAGCCGAGTAGGGGGGGCAGATACGCAGTATTTT,CSASRVGGADTQYF
.,TRBV12-3/TRBV12-4,TRBJ1-1,many,TGTGCCAGCAGCCCCGGCTTGCAGAACACTGAAGCTTTCTTT,CASSPGLQNTEAFF
.,TRBV29-1,TRBJ2-7,.,TGCAGCGTTGGAGGGTTCGCTTACGAGCAGTACTTC,CSVGGFAYEQYF
.,TRBV20-1,TRBJ2-1,few,TGCAGTGCTGTTCCGGGACTTATTGACAATGAGCAGTTCTTC,CSAVPGLIDNEQFF
.,TRBV19,TRBJ2-1,many,TGTGCCAGTAGTCGGGACACCAGATGGGAGCAGTTCTTC,CASSRDTRWEQFF
.,TRBV6-6,TRBJ1-1,many,TGTGCCAGCAGTTACTCGACAGGTGGGACTGAAGCTTTCTTT,CASSYSTGGTEAFF
.,TRBV6-5,TRBJ2-6,few,TGTGCCAGCAGTTTACCTGGGGCCAACGTCCTGACTTTC,CASSLPGANVLTF
TRBD1,TRBV6-1,TRBJ1-5,many,TGTGCCAGCAGTGGACAGGGGCGCTCGTCTAGCAATCAGCCCCAGCATTTT,CASSGQGRSSSNQPQHF
TRBD1,TRBV7-9,TRBJ1-6,few,TGTGCCAGCAGCGCTAGACAGGGCTTGAATTCACCCCTCCACTTT,CASSARQGLNSPLHF
TRBD1,TRBV20-1,TRBJ1-3,.,TGCAGTGCTAGGGGAGGGGGCGAAGGAAACACCATATATTTT,CSARGGGEGNTIYF
TRBD2,TRBV12-3/TRBV12-4,TRBJ2-1,.,TGTGCCAGCAGTTTGGAGCGGGAAAGCTATGAGCAGTTCTTC,CASSLERESYEQFF
TRBD1,TRBV15,TRBJ2-3,many,TGTGCCACCAGCAAAGTTTCCGGGACAGGGCCGGCAGATACGCAGTATTTT,CATSKVSGTGPADTQYF